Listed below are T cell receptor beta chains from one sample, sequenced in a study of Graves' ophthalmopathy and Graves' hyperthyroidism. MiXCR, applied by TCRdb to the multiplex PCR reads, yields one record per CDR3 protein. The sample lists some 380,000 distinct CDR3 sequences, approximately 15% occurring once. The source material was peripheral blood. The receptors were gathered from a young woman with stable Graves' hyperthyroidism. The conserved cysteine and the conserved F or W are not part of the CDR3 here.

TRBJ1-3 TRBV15 ATSRRDSGNTIY
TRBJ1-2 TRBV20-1 SARGTGGPGYT
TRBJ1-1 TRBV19 ASSIDGMNTEAF
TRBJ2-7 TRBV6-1 ASSLRGGGAPEQY
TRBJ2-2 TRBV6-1 AIGTGGTGELF
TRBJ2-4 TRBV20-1 SARFGDYQY
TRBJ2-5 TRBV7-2 ASSLIWSTGETQY
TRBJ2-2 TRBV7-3 ASSPLWAGENTGELF
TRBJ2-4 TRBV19 ASSIGTRLAKNIQY
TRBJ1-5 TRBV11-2 ASSLVQGSNQPQH
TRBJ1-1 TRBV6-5 ASSYSEVTEAF
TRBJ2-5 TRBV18 ASSPTTGWETQY
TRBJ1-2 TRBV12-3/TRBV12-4 ASSSRRDSGYGYT
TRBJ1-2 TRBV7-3 ASSFGPPRDAGYT
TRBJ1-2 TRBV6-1 ASSPRGQYGYT
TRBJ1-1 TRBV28 ASIQGSTANEAF
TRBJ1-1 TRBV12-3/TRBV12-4 AISLRGLGTEAF
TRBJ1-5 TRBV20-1 SARAGTGGQPQH